This T cell receptor beta chain appears in the sequencing data of a study of blood T cell repertoires in COVID-19. This table comes from immunoSEQ multiplex PCR, and its TCRdb copy is limited to in-frame clones, with some not included. The data hold some 64,000 clones, with approximately 70% observed a single time. Recruits, aged about 18 to 90 years, lived in around 24 US areas. The CDR3 runs 16 residues. The ends were cut back, 4 bases at V and 6 bases at J, with 19 bases in the middle. Germline V gene lookup returns CDR1 SGHRS and CDR2 YFSETQ. This chain joins TRBV5-1 and TRBJ2-2, with D possibly TRBD2 on 7 matching bases. Sequencing was performed on PBMCs or T cells enriched from blood (not recorded which). This sequence originates from a woman aged 55-69 years who had been exposed to COVID-19. CDR3 nucleotides: TGCGCCAGCAGCCCCTCCGCCAGGGGAGGGTCCGGGGAGCTGTTTTTT. It translates to CASSPSARGGSGELFF.